A selection of T cell receptor beta chains follows, all from one sample in a study of blood T cells in healthy people across ages. TCRdb processed the 5' RACE reads anew with MiXCR; each CDR3 protein has one entry. The sample includes approximately 800,000 distinct CDR3 sequences, 20% to 30% of them seen just once. This same sample was also taken into another study, of T cells of mothers and their children.

Sequencing input: blood. The receptors were sampled from a boy aged 5-17 years in good health. The CDR3 runs from the conserved cysteine through the conserved F or W.

v_gene	j_gene	CDR3aa
TRBV27	TRBJ2-3	CASSLQRGGDTQYF
TRBV12-3/TRBV12-4	TRBJ1-2	CASSSGLPGYGYTF
TRBV7-2	TRBJ2-3	CASSIGRGTDAQYF
TRBV29-1	TRBJ2-3	CSVEGKVPTDTQYF
TRBV6-1	TRBJ2-7	CASSVLLRYEQYF
TRBV6-5	TRBJ1-4	CASSMDTTEKLFF
TRBV29-1	TRBJ2-7	CSVVPRQVSEQYF
TRBV9	TRBJ1-2	CASSMYEGDDLDGYTF
TRBV12-3/TRBV12-4	TRBJ1-6	CASSFRRASPLHF
TRBV7-7	TRBJ2-7	CASSLETAGEQYF
TRBV27	TRBJ2-7	CASSFGRSYEQYF
TRBV29-1	TRBJ1-4	CSVIQATNEKLFF
TRBV2	TRBJ2-6	CASSHGTGNSGANVLTF
TRBV28	-	CASSITGDGYEQYF
TRBV10-2	TRBJ1-2	CASSESSLRRAFYGYTF
TRBV6-6	-	CASSYFPAGGYNEQFF
TRBV20-1	TRBJ2-3	CSASPFGGPTDTQYF
TRBV20-1	TRBJ2-7	CSARPTETSGRAYEQYF
TRBV7-9	TRBJ2-1	CASSPRGWYSYNEQFF
TRBV10-3	TRBJ1-4	CATTQGPATNEKLFF
TRBV29-1	TRBJ1-2	CSVGEVGQGEGYTF
TRBV6-1	TRBJ2-7	CASSEKWTGHEQYF
TRBV5-1	TRBJ2-5	CASSFSGGRETQYF
TRBV12-3/TRBV12-4	TRBJ1-1	CASTLTGQGDEAFF
TRBV12-3/TRBV12-4	-	CASSLGFGGETQYF
TRBV10-1	-	CASSGGGSSYEQYF
TRBV2	TRBJ1-2	CASSGGDYGYTF
TRBV2	TRBJ2-7	CASSARIQGGEQYF
TRBV6-6	TRBJ1-2	CASRPRDREGYTF
TRBV6-6	TRBJ2-3	CASSYTGVAVPKVTQYF
TRBV28	TRBJ1-6	CASSSPGERVLYSPLHF
TRBV12-3/TRBV12-4	TRBJ1-2	CASSFQAGDYGYTF
TRBV4-1	TRBJ1-2	CASSQTGPPTNYGYTF
TRBV27	TRBJ1-2	CASSGGGPRDYGYTF
TRBV10-3	TRBJ2-1	CAISESTRLGNEQFF
TRBV3-1	TRBJ2-5	CASSQDRASGARETQYF
TRBV19	TRBJ1-1	CASSPPGVRNTEAFF
TRBV18	TRBJ2-7	CASSPWNGRVSGYEQYF